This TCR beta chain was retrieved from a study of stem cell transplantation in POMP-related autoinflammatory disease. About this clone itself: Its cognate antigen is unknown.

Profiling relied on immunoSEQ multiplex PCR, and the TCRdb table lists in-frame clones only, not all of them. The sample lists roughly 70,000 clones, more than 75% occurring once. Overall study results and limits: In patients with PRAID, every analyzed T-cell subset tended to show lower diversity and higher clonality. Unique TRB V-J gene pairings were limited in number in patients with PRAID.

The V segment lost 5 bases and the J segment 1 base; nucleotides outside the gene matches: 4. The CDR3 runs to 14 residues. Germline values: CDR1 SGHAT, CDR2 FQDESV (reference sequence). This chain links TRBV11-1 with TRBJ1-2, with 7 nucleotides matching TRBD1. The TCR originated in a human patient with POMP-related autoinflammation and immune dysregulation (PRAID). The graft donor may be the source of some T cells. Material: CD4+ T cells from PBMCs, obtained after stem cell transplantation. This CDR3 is CASSPRDSNYGYTF. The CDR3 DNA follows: TGTGCCAGCAGCCCGAGGGACAGTAACTATGGCTACACCTTC.